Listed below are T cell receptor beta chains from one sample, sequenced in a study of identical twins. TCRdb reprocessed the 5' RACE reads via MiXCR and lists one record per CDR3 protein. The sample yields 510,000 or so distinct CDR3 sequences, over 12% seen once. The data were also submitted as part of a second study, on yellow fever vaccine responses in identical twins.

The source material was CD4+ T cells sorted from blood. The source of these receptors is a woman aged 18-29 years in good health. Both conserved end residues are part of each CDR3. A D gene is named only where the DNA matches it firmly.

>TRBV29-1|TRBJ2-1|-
CSVETLGGSYNEQFF
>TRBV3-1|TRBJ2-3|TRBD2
CASSQVGGGRTDTQYF
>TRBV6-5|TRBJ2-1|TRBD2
CASSSFSGASSYNEQFF
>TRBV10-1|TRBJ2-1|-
CATARTKNNEQFF
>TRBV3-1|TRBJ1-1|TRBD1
CASSRDRGRSTEAFF
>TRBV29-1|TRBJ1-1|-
CSVDSLSSMNTEAFF
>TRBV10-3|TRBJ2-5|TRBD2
CAIATSGETQYF
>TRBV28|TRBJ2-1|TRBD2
CASSYKASGTQSDEQFF
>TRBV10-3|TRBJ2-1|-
CAISGGPKGDEQFF
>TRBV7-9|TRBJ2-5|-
CASSPWGGGIQETQYF
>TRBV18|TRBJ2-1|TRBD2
CASSPTSGRNNEQFF
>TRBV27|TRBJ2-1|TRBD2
CASSPPGSGSAYEQFF
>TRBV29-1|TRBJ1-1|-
CSVVGGTRENEAFF
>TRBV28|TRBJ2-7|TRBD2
CASSFFGTSGSYEQYF
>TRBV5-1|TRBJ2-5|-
CATLGGLAPSRSKETQYF
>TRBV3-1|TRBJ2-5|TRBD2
CASSRRGGTWETQYF
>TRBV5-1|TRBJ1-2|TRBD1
CASSLAGTDSNYGYTF
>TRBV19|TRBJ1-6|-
CASSTGGTRASPLHF
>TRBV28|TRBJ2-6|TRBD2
CASSLWGGGGSGANVLTF
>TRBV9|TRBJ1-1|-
CASTRDISDTEAFF
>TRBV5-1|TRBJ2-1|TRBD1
CASTHRGEQFF
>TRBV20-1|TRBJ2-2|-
CSAKGDDTGELFF
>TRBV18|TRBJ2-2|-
CASSPPNENTGELFF
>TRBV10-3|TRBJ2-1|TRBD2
CAIRRTSPWTGEQFF
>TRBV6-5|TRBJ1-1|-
CASSYYSLLNTEAFF
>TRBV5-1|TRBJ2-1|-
CASSLARRLNEQFF
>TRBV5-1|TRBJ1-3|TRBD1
CASSETGGRSGNTIYF
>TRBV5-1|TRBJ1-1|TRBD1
CASSSSPGQLGAEAFF
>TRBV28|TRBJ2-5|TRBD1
CASSLPTGELQETQYF
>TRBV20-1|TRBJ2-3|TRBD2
CSARHIPGTSGVVDTQYF
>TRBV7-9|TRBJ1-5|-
CASSLGQPSQPQHF
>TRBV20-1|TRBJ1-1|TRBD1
CSARATPGQGYTEAFF
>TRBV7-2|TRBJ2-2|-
CANEGGPRTGELFF
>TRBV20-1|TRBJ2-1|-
CSAHRGVTDEQFF
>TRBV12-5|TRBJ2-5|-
CASGESIPETQYF
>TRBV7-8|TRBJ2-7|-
CASSHNNYEQYF
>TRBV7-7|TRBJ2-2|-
CASSTGPNTGELFF
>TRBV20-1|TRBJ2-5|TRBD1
CSASVNRGEETQYF
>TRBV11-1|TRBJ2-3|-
CASSFGGSFDTQYF
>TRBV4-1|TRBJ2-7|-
CASSQEGVYEQYF
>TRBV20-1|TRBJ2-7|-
CSARVGGTEFYEQYF
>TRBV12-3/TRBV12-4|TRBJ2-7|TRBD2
CASSSPLAGVGEQYF
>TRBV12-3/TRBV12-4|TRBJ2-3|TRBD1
CASREGTGTDTQYF
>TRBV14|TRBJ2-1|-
CASSLGVGEQFF
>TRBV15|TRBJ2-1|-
CATSRDKTRTNEQFF
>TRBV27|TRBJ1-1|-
CASSLVNSNTEAFF
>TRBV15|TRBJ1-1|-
CATSPRLGGAFF